This T cell receptor beta chain was sequenced for a study of CD8 T cells in Susac syndrome. V was clipped by 5 bases and J by 11 bases, with 15 bases between them. Germline CDR1 reads MDHEN; CDR2 reads SYDVKM. The CDR3 has 12 residues. Random hexamers were used to reverse transcribe the RNA input (roughly 0.5 to 1 ug). Using its own MiXCR run on the immunoSEQ multiplex PCR reads, TCRdb lists one record per CDR3 protein. The sample includes about 140,000 distinct CDR3 sequences, around 93% of them seen just once. The V gene is TRBV28, the J gene TRBJ1-1; D gene uncertain. The material sequenced was CD8+ T cells from PBMCs. The receptor's source is a human donor with Susac syndrome. CDR3 in DNA: TGTGCCAGCAGTCCAGTGACCCCGGGGGCTTTCTTT. As protein: CASSPVTPGAFF.